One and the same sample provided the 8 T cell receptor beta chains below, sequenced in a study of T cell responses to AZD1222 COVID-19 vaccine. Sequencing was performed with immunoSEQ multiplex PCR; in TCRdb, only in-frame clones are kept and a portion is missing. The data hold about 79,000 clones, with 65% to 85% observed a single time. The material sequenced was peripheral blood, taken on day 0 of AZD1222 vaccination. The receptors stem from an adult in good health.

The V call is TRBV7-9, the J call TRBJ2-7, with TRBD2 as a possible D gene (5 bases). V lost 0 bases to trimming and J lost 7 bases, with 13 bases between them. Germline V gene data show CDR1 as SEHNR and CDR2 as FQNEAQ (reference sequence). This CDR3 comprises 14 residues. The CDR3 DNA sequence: TGTGCCAGCAGCTTAGCCGGCGGCGGAGGAGAGCAGTACTTC. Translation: CASSLAGGGGEQYF.

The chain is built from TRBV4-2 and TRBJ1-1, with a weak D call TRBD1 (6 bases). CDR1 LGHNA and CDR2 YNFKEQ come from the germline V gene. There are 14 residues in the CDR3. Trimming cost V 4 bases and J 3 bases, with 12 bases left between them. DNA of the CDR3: TGTGCCAGCAGCCGCAGGGGAGGTGACACTGAAGCTTTCTTT. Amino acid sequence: CASSRRGGDTEAFF.

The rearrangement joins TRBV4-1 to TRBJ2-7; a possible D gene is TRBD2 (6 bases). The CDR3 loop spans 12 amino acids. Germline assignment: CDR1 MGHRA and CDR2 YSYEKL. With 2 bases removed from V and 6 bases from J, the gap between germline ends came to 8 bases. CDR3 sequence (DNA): TGCGCCAGCAGCCAATGGGGAGGCGAGCAGTACTTC. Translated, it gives CASSQWGGEQYF.

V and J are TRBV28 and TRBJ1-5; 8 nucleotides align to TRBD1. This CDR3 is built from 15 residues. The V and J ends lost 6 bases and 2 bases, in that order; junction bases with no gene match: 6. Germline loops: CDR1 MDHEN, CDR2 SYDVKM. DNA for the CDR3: TGTGCCAGCAGGGGACCGGGACAGGGCAATCAGCCCCAGCATTTT. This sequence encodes CASRGPGQGNQPQHF. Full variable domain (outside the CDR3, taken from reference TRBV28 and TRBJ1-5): DVKVTQSSRYLVKRTGEKVFLECVQDMDHENMFWYRQDPGLGLRLIYFSYDVKMKEKGDIPEGYSVSREKKERFSLILESASTNQTSMYLCASRGPGQGNQPQHFGDGTRLSIL.

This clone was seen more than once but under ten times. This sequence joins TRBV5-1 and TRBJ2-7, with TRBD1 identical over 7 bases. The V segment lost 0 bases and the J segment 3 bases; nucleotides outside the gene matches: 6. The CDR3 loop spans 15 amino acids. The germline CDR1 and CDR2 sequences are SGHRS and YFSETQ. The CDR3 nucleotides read TGCGCCAGCAGCTTGGGAGGGGGCCAATTCTACGAGCAGTACTTC. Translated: CASSLGGGQFYEQYF.

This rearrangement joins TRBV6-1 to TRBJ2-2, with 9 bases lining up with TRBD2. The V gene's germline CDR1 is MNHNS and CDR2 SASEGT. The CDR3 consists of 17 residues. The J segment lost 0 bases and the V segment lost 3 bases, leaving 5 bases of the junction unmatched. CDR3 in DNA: TGTGCCAGCAGTGATCTTTTAGCGGGGGCGAACACCGGGGAGCTGTTTTTT. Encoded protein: CASSDLLAGANTGELFF.

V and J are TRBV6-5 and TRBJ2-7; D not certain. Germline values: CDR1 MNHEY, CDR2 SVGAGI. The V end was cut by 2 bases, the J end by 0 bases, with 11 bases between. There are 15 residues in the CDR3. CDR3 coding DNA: TGTGCCAGCAGTTACAATGTCGACCTCTCCTACGAGCAGTACTTC. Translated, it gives CASSYNVDLSYEQYF.

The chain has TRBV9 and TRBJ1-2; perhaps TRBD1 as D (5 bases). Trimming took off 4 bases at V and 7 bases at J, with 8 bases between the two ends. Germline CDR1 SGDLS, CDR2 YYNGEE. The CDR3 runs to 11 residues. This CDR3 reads CASSRGIGYTF. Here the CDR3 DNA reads TGTGCCAGCAGCAGGGGTATTGGCTACACCTTC.